This record concerns one T cell receptor (beta chain) sequence. This CDR3 comprises 14 residues. The germline V gene has CDR1 KGHDR and CDR2 SFDVKD. Trimming removed 5 bases from V and 7 bases from J; junction bases left unmatched: 5. The data belong to a study of CDR3 diversity in severe acne. TCRdb used MiXCR to reprocess the PCR reads, holding one entry per CDR3 protein. The repertoire has about 85,000 distinct CDR3 sequences, roughly half of them found once; the top ten carry over 9%. This clonotype originated in a male donor in good health, serving as a control. Sequenced input: blood. V is TRBV24-1 and J is TRBJ2-2, with TRBD1 matching over 8 bases. The CDR3 DNA reads TGTGCCACCAGTGCATCAGGGGGCGACGGGGAGCTGTTTTTT. Encoded protein: CATSASGGDGELFF.